This TCR beta chain was profiled in a study of cytomegalovirus exposure and HLA in healthy donors. The overall study: Unique TCR beta sequences numbering some 120 million came from around 180 million T cells in an earlier analysis.

This clone was counted a few times. The primer mix had 60 Vbeta and 13 Jbeta primers. Sequenced by immunoSEQ multiplex PCR; TCRdb stores in-frame clones only, minus some. The sample lists roughly 110,000 clones; around three quarters were seen once. V lost 1 base and J 2 bases, leaving 6 bases between the germline ends. In germline, CDR1 is SGHTA, CDR2 FQGNSA. This CDR3 is built from 14 residues. The J gene is TRBJ1-5, the V gene TRBV7-2; D is unclear. The source material was PBMCs. This sequence was found in a woman in her 50s in good health and CMV-seropositive. CDR3: CASSLVRGNQPQHF. DNA of the CDR3: TGTGCCAGCAGCTTAGTGCGAGGCAATCAGCCCCAGCATTTT. Using reference TRBV7-2 and TRBJ1-5 for the parts outside the CDR3, the full variable domain is GAGVSQSPSNKVTEKGKDVELRCDPISGHTALYWYRQSLGQGLEFLIYFQGNSAPDKSGLPSDRFSAERTGGSVSTLTIQRTQQEDSAVYLCASSLVRGNQPQHFGDGTRLSIL.